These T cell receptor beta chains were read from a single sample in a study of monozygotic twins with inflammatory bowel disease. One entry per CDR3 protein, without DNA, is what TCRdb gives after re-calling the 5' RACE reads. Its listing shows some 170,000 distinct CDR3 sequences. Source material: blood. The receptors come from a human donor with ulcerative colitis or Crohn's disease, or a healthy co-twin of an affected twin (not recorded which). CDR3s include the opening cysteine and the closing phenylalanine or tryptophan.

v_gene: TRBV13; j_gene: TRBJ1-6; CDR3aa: CAITLGRNSPLHF
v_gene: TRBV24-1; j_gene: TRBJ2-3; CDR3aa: CATSGEGPTDTQYF
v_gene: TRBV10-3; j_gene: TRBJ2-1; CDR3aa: CAIRRRGLDILASSYNEQFF
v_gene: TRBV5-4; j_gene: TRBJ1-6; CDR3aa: CASSHTGGTINSPLHF
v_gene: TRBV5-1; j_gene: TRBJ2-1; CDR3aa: CASSSSGGDSYNEQFF
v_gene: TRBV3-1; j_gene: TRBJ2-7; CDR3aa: CASSQDTTAGAYEQYF
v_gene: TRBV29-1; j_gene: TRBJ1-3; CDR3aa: CSVVQGSSGNTIYF
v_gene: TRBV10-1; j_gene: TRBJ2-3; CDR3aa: CASLPVLLLPSTDTQYF
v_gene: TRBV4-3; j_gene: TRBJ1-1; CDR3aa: CASSQDRGREAFF
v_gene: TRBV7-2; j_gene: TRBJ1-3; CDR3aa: CASSSTGVSGNTIYF
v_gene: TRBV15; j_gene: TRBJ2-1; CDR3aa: CATSRVGVILDEQFF
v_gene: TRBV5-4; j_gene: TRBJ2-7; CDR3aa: CASSLWGGRDEQYF
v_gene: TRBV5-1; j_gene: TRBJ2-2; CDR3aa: CASSLGDREAPGELFF
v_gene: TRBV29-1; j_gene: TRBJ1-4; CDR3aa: CSVSPNNEKLFF
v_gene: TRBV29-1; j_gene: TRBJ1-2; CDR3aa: CSVERRKGYTF
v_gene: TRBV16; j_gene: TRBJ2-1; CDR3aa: CASSQSVTGSSYNEQFF
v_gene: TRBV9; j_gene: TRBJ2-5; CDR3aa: CASSVDSDRLLIKGTQYF
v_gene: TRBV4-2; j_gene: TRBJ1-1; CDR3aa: CASSQDFTGGNTEAFF
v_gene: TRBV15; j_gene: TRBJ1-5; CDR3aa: CATSINNQPQHF
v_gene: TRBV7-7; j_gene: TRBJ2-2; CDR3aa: CASSLVRNTGELFF
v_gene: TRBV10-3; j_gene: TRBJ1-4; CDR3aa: CAIRKSGGMEEKLSF
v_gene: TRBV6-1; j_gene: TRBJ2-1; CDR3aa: CASSTGTSGVNEQFF
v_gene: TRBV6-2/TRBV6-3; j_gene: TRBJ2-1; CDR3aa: CASRQTGGGNEQFF
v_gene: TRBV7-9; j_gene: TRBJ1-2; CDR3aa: CASALMENYGYTF
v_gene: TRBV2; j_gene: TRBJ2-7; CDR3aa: CASRTFPRDTSYEQYF
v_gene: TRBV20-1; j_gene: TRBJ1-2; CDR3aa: CSARVRGDYGYTF
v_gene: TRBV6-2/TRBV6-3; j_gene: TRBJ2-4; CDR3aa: CASSYLDRGKGNIQYF
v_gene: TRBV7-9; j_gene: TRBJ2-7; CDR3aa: CASSWAWRDDSYEQYF
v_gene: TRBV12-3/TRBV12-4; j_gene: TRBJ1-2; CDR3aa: CASSSNRGDGYTF
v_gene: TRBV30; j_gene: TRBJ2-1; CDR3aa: CAWSRNNEQFF
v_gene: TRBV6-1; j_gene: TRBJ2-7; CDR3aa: CASSSRPLFGYEQYF
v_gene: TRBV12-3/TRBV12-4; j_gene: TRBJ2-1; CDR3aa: CASSRGDRGWDEQFF
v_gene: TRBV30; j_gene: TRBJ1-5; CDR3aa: CAWSVGGSNQPQHF
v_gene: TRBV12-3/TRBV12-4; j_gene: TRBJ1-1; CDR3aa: CASVVSGWVFF
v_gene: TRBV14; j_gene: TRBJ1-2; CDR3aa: CASSQDLAGTGPYGYTF
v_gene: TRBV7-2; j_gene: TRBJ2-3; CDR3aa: CASSLAGGLTTDTQYF
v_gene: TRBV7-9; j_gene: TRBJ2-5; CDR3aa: CASRYARKETQYF
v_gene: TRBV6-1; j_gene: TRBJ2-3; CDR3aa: CASSDSQGRGASHTQYF
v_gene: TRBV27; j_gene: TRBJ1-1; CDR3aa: CASTQEGAVAEAFF
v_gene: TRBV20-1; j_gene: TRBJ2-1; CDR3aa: CSGGTSVSSYNEQFF
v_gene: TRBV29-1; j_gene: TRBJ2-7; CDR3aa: CSVRQGGRQTYEQYF
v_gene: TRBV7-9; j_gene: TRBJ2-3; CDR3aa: CASRKQGNTQYF
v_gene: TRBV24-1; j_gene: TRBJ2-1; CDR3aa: CATSDSDRNLYNEQFF
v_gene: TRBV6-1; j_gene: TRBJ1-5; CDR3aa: CASSEWGGGQPQHF